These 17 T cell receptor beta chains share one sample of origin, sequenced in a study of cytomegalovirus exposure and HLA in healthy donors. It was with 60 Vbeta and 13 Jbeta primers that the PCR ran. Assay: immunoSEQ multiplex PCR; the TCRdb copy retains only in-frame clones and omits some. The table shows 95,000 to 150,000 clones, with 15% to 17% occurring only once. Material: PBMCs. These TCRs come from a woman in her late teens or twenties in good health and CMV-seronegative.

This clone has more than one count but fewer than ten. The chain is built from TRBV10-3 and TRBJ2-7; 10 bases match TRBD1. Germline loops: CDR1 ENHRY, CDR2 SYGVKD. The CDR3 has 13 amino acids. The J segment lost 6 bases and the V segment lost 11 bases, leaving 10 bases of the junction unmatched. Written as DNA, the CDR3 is TGTGCCGCCTCCCGGGACAGGGGAGGCGAGCAGTACTTC. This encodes CAASRDRGGEQYF.

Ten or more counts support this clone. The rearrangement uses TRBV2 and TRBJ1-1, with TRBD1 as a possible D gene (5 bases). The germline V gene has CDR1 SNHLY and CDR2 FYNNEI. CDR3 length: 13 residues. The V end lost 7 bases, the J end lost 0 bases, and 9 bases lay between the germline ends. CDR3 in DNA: TGTGCCAGCACAGGGTACCTGAACACTGAAGCTTTCTTT. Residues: CASTGYLNTEAFF.

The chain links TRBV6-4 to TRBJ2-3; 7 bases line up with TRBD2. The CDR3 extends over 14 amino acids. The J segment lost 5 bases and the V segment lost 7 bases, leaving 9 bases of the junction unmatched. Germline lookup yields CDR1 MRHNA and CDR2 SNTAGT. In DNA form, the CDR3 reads TGTGCCAGCAATGGGGCGGGAGCAATAGATACGCAGTATTTT. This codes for CASNGAGAIDTQYF.

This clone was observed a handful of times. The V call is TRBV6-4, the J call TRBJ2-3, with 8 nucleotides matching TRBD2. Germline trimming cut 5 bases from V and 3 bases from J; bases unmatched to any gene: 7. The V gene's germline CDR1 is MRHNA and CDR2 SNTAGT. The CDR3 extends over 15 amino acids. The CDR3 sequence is CASSQIAGSTDTQYF. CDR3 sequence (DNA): TGTGCCAGCAGTCAGATAGCGGGGTCGACAGATACGCAGTATTTT.

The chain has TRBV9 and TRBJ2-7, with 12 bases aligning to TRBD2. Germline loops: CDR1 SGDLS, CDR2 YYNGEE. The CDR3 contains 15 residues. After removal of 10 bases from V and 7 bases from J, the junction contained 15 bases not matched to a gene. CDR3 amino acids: CASSRASGRVGEQYF. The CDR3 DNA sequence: TGTGCCTCCTCCAGGGCTAGCGGGAGGGTAGGGGAGCAGTACTTC.

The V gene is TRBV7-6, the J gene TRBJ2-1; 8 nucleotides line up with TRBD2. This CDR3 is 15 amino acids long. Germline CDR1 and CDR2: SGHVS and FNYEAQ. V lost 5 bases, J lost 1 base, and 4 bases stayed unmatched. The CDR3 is CASSVSGRSYNEQFF. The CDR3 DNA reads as TGTGCCAGCAGCGTAAGCGGGAGATCCTACAATGAGCAGTTCTTC.

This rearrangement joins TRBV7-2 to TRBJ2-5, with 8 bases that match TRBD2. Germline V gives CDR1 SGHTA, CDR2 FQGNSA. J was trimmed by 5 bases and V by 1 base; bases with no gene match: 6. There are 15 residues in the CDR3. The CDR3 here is CASSLDTSGLETQYF. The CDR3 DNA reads TGTGCCAGCAGCTTAGATACTAGCGGTCTTGAGACCCAGTACTTC.

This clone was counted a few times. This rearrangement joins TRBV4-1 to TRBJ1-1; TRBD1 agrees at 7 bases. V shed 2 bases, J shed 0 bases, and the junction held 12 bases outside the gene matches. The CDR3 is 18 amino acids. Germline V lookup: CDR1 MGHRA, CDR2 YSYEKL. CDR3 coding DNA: TGCGCCAGCAGCCAAAGGTGGGGACAGCCCGCCCTGAACACTGAAGCTTTCTTT. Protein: CASSQRWGQPALNTEAFF.

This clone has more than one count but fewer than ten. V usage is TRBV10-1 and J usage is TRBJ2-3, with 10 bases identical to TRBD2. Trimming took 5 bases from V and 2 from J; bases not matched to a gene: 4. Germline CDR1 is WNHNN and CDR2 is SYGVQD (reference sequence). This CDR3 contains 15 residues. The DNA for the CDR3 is TGCGCCAGCAGTTACGGGACTAGCGACACAGATACGCAGTATTTT. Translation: CASSYGTSDTDTQYF.

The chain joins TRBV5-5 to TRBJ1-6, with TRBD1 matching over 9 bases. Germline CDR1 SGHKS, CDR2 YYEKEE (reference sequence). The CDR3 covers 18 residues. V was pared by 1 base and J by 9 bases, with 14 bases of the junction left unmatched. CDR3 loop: CASSLSRQGGTRGSPLHF. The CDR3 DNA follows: TGTGCCAGCAGCTTGAGCCGACAGGGGGGGACCAGGGGTTCACCCCTCCACTTT.

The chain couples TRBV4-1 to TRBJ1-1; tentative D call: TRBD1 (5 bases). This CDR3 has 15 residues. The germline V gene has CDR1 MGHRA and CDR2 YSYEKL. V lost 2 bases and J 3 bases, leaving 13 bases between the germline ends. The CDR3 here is CASSQKTDQYTEAFF. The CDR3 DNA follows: TGCGCCAGCAGCCAAAAGACAGACCAATACACTGAAGCTTTCTTT.

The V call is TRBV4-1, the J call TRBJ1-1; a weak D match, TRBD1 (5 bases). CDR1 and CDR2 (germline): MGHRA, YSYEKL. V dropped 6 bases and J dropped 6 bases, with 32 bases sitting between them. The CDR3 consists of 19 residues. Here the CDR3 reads CASRRVGGNRILERAEAFF. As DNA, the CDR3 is TGCGCCAGCAGAAGAGTAGGAGGGAACAGGATCTTGGAAAGGGCTGAAGCTTTCTTT.

The CDR3 spells CASSLGQGLFF. CDR3 in DNA: TGTGCCAGCAGCTTGGGACAGGGACTGTTTTTT. V usage is TRBV11-2 and J usage is TRBJ1-4, with 9 bases that match TRBD1. The CDR3 runs 11 residues. Trimming cost V 3 bases and J 13 bases; bases outside gene matches: 0. Germline lookup yields CDR1 SGHAT and CDR2 FQNNGV. Combining the CDR3 with reference TRBV11-2 and TRBJ1-4 gives the whole variable domain EAGVAQSPRYKIIEKRQSVAFWCNPISGHATLYWYQQILGQGPKLLIQFQNNGVVDDSQLPKDRFSAERLKGVDSTLKIQPAKLEDSAVYLCASSLGQGLFFGSGTQLSVL.

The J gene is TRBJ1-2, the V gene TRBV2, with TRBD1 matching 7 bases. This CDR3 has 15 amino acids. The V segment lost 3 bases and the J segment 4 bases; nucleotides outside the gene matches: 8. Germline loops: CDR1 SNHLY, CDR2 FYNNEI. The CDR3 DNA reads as TGTGCCAGCAGTGACAGGACAGGCCGGGGCTATGGCTACACCTTC. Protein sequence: CASSDRTGRGYGYTF.

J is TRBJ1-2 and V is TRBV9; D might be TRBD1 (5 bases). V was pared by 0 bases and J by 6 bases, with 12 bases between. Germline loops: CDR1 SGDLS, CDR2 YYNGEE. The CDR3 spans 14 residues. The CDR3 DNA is TGTGCCAGCAGCGTAGGGGGCCGGGTAGATGGCTACACCTTC. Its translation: CASSVGGRVDGYTF.

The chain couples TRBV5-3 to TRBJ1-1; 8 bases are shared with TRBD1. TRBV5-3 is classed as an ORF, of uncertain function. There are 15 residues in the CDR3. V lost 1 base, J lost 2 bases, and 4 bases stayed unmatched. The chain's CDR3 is CARSLTGGYNTEAFF. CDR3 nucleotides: TGTGCCAGAAGCTTGACAGGGGGATACAACACTGAAGCTTTCTTT.

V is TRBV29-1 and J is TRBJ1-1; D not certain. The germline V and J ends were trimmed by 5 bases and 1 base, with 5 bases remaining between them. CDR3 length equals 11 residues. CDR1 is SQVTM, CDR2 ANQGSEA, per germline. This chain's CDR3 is CSVRQNTEAFF. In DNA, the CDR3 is TGCAGCGTTAGACAGAACACTGAAGCTTTCTTT.